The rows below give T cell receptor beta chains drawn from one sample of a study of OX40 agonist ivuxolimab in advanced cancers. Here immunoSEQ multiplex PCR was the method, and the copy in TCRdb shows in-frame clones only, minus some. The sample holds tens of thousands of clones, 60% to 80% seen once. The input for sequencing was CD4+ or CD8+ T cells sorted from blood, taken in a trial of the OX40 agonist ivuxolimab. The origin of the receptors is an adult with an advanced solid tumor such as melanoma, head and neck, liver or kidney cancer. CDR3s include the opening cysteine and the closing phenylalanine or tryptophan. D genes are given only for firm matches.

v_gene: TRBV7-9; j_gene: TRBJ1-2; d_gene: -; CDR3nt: TGTGCCAGCACCCTTTCCGGCCGGGGGGACTATGGCTACACCTTC; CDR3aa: CASTLSGRGDYGYTF
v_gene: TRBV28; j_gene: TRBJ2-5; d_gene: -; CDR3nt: TGTGCCAGCAGACCTACAGGGTCCGAAGAGACCCAGTACTTC; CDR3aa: CASRPTGSEETQYF
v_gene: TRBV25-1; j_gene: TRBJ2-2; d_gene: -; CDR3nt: TGTGCCAGCAGTCCGGGGGGCGCCGGGGAGCTGTTTTTT; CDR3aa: CASSPGGAGELFF
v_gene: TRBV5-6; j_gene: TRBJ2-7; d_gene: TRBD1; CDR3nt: TGTGCCAGCAGGGGGGACAGTCCGTCGCAGTACTTC; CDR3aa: CASRGDSPSQYF
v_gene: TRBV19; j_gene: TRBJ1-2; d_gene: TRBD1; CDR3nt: TGTGCCAGTAGTCCCACAGGGGGCTCGAATGGCTACACCTTC; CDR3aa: CASSPTGGSNGYTF
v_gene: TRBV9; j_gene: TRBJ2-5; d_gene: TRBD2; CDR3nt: TGTGCCAGCAGTACTAGCGGGGGTAGCCAAGAGACCCAGTACTTC; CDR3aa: CASSTSGGSQETQYF
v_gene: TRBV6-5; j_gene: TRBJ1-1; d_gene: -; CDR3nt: TGTGCCAGCAGTTACGGACAGCCGACTGAAGCTTTCTTT; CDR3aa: CASSYGQPTEAFF
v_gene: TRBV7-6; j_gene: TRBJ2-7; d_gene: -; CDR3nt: TGTGCCAGCAGCCGTGGGGCAGGGTACTCCTACGAGCAGTACTTC; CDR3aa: CASSRGAGYSYEQYF
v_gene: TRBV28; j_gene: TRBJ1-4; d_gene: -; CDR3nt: TGTGCCAGCAGTTTATTAGAGGGCAGGGAAGGTGAAAAACTGTTTTTT; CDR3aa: CASSLLEGREGEKLFF
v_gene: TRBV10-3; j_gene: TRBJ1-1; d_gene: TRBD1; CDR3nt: TGTGCCATCAGTGGGACAGGGGAGGACACTGAAGCTTTCTTT; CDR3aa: CAISGTGEDTEAFF
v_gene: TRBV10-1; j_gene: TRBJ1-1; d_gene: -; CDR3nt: TGCGCCAGCAGCGAGATTAGAGGGGAAGCTTTCTTT; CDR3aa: CASSEIRGEAFF
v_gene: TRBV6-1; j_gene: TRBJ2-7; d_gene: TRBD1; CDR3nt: TGTGCCAGCATCCAGCCCGGGACAGGGATCTACGAGCAGTACTTC; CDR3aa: CASIQPGTGIYEQYF
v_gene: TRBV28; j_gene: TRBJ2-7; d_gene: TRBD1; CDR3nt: TGTGCCATCAGTGAGGACAGGGGCCCCTACGAGCAGTACTTC; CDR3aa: CAISEDRGPYEQYF
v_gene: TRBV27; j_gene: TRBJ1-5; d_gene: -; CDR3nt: TGTGCCAGCAGGAAGGGGGTCCGGAATCAGCCCCAGCATTTT; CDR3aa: CASRKGVRNQPQHF